The T cell receptor (beta chain) described here comes from a study of shared T cell receptors in the human thymus. This clone was picked up one time. The CDR3 is 19 residues long. The germline gives CDR1 SGHTA, CDR2 FQGNSA. V shed 4 bases, J shed 2 bases, and the junction held 8 bases outside the gene matches. Sequencing used immunoSEQ multiplex PCR; TCRdb keeps in-frame clones, though not all of them. The table lists approximately 580,000 clones, 70% to 80% of them singletons. These data were also filed under a second study, of human thymus T cells.

This TCR was recovered from a boy under two years old with a congenital heart defect. V gene TRBV7-2 combines with J gene TRBJ2-1; 16 bases are a match to TRBD2. Sequencing was done on a sample of thymocytes. DNA of the CDR3: TGTGCCAGCAGCTCCCCAGGGACTAGCGGGAGGGCCGCCTACAATGAGCAGTTCTTC. This gives the protein CASSSPGTSGRAAYNEQFF.